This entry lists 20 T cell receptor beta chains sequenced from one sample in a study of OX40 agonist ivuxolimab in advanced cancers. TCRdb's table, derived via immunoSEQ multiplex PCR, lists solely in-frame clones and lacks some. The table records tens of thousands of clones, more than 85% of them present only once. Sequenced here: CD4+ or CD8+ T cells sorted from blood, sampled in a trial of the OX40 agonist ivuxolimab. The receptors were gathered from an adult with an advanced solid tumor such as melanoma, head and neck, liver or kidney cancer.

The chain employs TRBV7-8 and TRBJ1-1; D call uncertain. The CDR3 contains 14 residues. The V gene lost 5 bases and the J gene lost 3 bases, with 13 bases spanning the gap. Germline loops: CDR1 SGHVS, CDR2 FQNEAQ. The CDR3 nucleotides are TGTGCCAGCAGCGTAATTTTAAAGGACACTGAAGCTTTCTTT. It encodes CASSVILKDTEAFF.

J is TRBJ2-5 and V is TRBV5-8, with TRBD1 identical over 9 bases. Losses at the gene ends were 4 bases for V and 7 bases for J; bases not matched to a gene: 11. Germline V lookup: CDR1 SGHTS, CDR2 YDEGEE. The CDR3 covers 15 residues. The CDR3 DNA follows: TGTGCCAGCAGCCTGGCCGGACAGGGGAGGGGGACCCAGTACTTC. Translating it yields CASSLAGQGRGTQYF.

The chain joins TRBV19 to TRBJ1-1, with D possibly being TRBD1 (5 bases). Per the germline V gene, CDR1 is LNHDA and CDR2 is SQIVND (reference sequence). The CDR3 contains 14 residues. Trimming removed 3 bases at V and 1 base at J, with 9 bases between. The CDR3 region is CASSMGQGNTEAFF. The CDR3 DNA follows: TGTGCCAGTAGTATGGGGCAGGGGAACACTGAAGCTTTCTTT.

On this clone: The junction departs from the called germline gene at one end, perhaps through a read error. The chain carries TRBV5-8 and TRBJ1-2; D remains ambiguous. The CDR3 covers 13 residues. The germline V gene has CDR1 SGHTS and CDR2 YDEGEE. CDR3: CASRLGRIEGYTF. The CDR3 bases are TGTGCCAGCAGGTTGGGGAGGATAGAGGGCTACACCTTC.

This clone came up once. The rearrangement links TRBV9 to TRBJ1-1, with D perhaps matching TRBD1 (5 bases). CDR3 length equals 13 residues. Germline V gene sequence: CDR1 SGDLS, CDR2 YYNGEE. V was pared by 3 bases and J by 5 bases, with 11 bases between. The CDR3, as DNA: TGTGCCAGCAGCGGTAGCCGGGGGACTGAAGCTTTCTTT. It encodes CASSGSRGTEAFF.

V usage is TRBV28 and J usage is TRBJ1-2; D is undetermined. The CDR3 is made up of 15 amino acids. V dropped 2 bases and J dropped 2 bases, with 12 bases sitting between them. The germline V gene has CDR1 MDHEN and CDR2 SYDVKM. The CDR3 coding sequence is TGTGCCAGCAGTTTAGTTGAAGGGTGGAACTATGGCTACACCTTC. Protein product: CASSLVEGWNYGYTF.

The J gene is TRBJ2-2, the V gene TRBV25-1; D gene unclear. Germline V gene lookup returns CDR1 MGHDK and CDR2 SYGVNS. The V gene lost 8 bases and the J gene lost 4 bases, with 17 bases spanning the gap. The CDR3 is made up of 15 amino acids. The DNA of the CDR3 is TGTGCCAGCTCTTTTGCCTCCGGTACCACCGGGGAGCTGTTTTTT. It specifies CASSFASGTTGELFF.

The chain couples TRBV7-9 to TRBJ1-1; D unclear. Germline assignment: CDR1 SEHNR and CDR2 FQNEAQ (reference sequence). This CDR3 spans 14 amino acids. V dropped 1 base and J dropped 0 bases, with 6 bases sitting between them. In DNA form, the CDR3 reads TGTGCCAGCAGCTTAGTGGAATTGAACACTGAAGCTTTCTTT. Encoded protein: CASSLVELNTEAFF.

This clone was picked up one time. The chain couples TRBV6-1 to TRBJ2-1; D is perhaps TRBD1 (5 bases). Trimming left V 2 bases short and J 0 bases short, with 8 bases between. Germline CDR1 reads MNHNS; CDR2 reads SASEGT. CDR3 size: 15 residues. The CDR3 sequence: CASSESTASYNEQFF. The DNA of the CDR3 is TGTGCCAGCAGTGAATCGACAGCCTCCTACAATGAGCAGTTCTTC.

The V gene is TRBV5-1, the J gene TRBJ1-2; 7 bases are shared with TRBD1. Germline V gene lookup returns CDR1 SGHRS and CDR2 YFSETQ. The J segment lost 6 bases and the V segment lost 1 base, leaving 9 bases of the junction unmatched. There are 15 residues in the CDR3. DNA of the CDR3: TGCGCCAGCAGCTTGAGGGACAGCGCGACCCATGGCTACACCTTC. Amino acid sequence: CASSLRDSATHGYTF.

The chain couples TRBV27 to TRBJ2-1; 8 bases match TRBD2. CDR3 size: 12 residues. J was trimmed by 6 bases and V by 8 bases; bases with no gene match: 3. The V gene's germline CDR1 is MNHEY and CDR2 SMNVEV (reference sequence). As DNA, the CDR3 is TGTGCCAGCCGAAGCGGGGGCAATGAGCAGTTCTTC. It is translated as CASRSGGNEQFF.

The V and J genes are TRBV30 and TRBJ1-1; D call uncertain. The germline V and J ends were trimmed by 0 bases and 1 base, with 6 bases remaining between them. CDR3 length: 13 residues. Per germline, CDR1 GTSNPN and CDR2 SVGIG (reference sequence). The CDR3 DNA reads TGTGCCTGGAGTGTAGGGTCGAACACTGAAGCTTTCTTT. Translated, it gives CAWSVGSNTEAFF.

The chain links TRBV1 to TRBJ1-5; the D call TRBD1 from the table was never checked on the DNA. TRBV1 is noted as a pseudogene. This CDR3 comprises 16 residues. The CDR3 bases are TGCACCAGCAGCCAGACCGGGACAGGGGGCGGTCAGCCCCAGCATTTT. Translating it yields CTSSQTGTGGGQPQHF.

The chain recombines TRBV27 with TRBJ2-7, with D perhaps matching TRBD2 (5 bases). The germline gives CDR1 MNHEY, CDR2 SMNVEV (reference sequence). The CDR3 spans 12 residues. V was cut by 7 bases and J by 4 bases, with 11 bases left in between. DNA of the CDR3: TGTGCCAGCACGGATAGGGAGTACGAGCAGTACTTC. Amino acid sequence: CASTDREYEQYF.

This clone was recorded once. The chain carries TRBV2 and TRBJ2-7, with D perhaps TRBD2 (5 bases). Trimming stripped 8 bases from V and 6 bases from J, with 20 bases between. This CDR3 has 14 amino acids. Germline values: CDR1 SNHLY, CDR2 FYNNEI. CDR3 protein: CASSFGDYPREQYF. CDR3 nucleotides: TGTGCCAGCTCGTTCGGAGACTACCCCCGCGAGCAGTACTTC.

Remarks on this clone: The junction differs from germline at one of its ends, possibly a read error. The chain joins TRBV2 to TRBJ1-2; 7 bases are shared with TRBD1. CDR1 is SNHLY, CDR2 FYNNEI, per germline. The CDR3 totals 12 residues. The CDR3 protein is CASSERGQMFLF. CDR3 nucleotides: TGTGCCAGCAGTGAAAGGGGACAGATGTTCCTCTTC.

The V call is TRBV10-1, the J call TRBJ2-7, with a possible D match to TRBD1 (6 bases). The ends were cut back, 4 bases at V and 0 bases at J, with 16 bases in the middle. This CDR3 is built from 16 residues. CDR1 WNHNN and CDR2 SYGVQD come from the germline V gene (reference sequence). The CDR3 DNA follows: TGCGCCAGCAGTGGACCCGGGACACTGAGCTCCTACGAGCAGTACTTC. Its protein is CASSGPGTLSSYEQYF.

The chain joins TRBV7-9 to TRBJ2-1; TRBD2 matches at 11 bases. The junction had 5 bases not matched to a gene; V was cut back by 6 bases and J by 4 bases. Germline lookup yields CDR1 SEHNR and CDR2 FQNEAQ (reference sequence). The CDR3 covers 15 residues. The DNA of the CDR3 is TGTGCCAGCAGTCGTACTAGCGGGGGATACAATGAGCAGTTCTTC. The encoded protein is CASSRTSGGYNEQFF.

In nucleotides, the CDR3 is TGTGCCAGCGGGCTCGGGGGACCCACCTACGAGCAGTACTTC. It translates to CASGLGGPTYEQYF. The genes are TRBV27 and TRBJ2-7, with D perhaps matching TRBD2 (6 bases). In germline, CDR1 is MNHEY, CDR2 SMNVEV (reference sequence). There are 14 residues in the CDR3. V shed 8 bases and J shed 2 bases, with 16 bases lying between them.

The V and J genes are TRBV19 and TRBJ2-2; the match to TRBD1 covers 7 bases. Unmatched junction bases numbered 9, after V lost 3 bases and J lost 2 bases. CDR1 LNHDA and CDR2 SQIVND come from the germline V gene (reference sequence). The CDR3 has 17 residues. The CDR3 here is CASSIKWTGRNTGELFF. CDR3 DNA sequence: TGTGCCAGTAGTATTAAATGGACAGGCCGAAACACCGGGGAGCTGTTTTTT.